The 30 T cell receptor beta chains reported below all come from one sample, sequenced in a study of blood T cell repertoires in COVID-19. The repertoire was sequenced with immunoSEQ multiplex PCR; TCRdb's copy has only in-frame clones and lacks some. Found here are about 380,000 clones, around 89% of them singletons; the top ten hold 0.9% to 1.5%. Source material: PBMCs or T cells enriched from blood (not recorded which). These receptors all come from a woman aged 18-29 years who had recovered from COVID-19.

This sequence joins TRBV9 and TRBJ2-4; 9 bases line up with TRBD2. V lost 10 bases and J lost 1; bases outside the gene matches: 9. The CDR3 spans 15 residues. CDR1 and CDR2 from the germline V gene are SGDLS and YYNGEE. CDR3 sequence reads: CAERRGTSAKNIQYF. The CDR3 DNA follows: TGTGCCGAAAGGAGGGGGACTAGCGCCAAAAACATTCAGTACTTC.

This clone was seen more than once but under ten times. This chain links TRBV5-5 with TRBJ2-7, with D possibly matching TRBD2 (7 bases). V shed 2 bases and J shed 3 bases, with 12 bases lying between them. Germline V gene sequence: CDR1 SGHKS, CDR2 YYEKEE (reference sequence). The CDR3 contains 14 residues. The CDR3 spells CASSFRGAGYEQYF. The CDR3 DNA is TGTGCCAGCAGCTTCCGGGGGGCCGGCTACGAGCAGTACTTC.

This clone was detected once. This sequence joins TRBV27 and TRBJ1-2, with 8 nucleotides matching TRBD1. Losses at the gene ends were 5 bases for V and 4 bases for J; bases not matched to a gene: 9. In germline, CDR1 is MNHEY, CDR2 SMNVEV (reference sequence). This CDR3 is built from 15 residues. In nucleotides, the CDR3 is TGTGCCAGCAGTCTCGGGACAGGATTTTTCTATGGCTACACCTTC. This sequence encodes CASSLGTGFFYGYTF.

This clone was picked up a small number of times. This chain uses TRBV7-8 with TRBJ1-5; D gene unclear. In germline, CDR1 is SGHVS, CDR2 FQNEAQ. The CDR3 sequence is 13 residues long. Trimming pared 0 bases from V and 4 bases from J, leaving 4 bases between. As DNA, the CDR3 is TGTGCCAGCAGCTTAGCTGAGAATCAGCCCCAGCATTTT. Protein sequence: CASSLAENQPQHF.

The J gene is TRBJ1-1, the V gene TRBV2, with unresolved D. Germline V lookup: CDR1 SNHLY, CDR2 FYNNEI. V dropped 4 bases and J dropped 3 bases, with 12 bases sitting between them. The CDR3 runs to 14 residues. CDR3 in DNA: TGTGCCAGCAGTGCAGGAAAATACGACACTGAAGCTTTCTTT. Amino acids: CASSAGKYDTEAFF.

This chain's CDR3 is CASSQGVGGALETQYF. The CDR3 DNA follows: TGTGCCAGCAGCCAAGGGGTCGGGGGGGCCCTAGAGACCCAGTACTTC. V and J are TRBV3-1 (or the pseudogene TRBV3-2) and TRBJ2-5; 8 positions agree with TRBD2. The CDR3 contains 16 residues. V trimming: 1 base; J trimming: 4 bases; junction bases outside the gene matches: 8. CDR1 is LGHDT, CDR2 YNNKEL, per germline (reference sequence).

This clone appeared once. The chain is built from TRBV20-1 and TRBJ1-1; no firm D call. V was pared by 8 bases and J by 5 bases, with 9 bases between. This CDR3 is 10 amino acids long. Germline CDR1 reads DFQATT; CDR2 reads SNEGSKA (reference sequence). The CDR3 DNA follows: TGCAGTCCCGCGGGGACTGAAGCTTTCTTT. Residues: CSPAGTEAFF.

A few counts support this clone. V gene TRBV13 combines with J gene TRBJ2-3; weak D call: TRBD2 (6 bases). Trimming shortened V by 5 bases and J by 4 bases, and 16 bases separated the two germline ends. Germline CDR1 reads PRHDT; CDR2 reads FYEKMQ (reference sequence). This CDR3 is built from 15 residues. This chain's CDR3 is CASSPILGEADTQYF. The CDR3 DNA reads as TGTGCCAGCAGCCCAATTTTAGGGGAGGCAGATACGCAGTATTTT.

This sequence joins TRBV27 and TRBJ2-1; D is possibly TRBD2 (6 bases). Per germline, CDR1 MNHEY and CDR2 SMNVEV (reference sequence). CDR3 size: 13 residues. The ends were cut back, 2 bases at V and 7 bases at J, with 9 bases in the middle. The CDR3 loop is CASSLRGWNEQFF. Written as DNA, the CDR3 is TGTGCCAGCAGTTTACGGGGGTGGAATGAGCAGTTCTTC.

This rearrangement joins TRBV19 to TRBJ2-1, with D maybe TRBD1 (7 bases). Trimming took 5 bases from V and 1 from J, leaving 9 bases between them. The CDR3 has 14 residues. Per the germline V gene, CDR1 is LNHDA and CDR2 is SQIVND (reference sequence). CDR3 in amino acids: CASSQGGSYNEQFF. DNA of the CDR3: TGTGCCAGTAGTCAGGGGGGATCCTACAATGAGCAGTTCTTC.

This chain joins TRBV12-3 or TRBV12-4 and TRBJ1-1, with D possibly matching TRBD1 (6 bases). V dropped 10 bases and J dropped 0 bases, with 12 bases sitting between them. The CDR3 is 13 residues long. The CDR3 sequence is CATDQGMNTEAFF. The CDR3 DNA sequence: TGTGCCACGGACCAGGGGATGAACACTGAAGCTTTCTTT.

The chain recombines TRBV7-9 with TRBJ1-5; the D gene is possibly TRBD1 (6 bases). CDR3 length equals 15 residues. V lost 1 base and J lost 2, with 9 bases in between. Germline values: CDR1 SEHNR, CDR2 FQNEAQ (reference sequence). The CDR3 DNA sequence: TGTGCCAGCAGCTTAGATTCAGGGGGCAATCAGCCCCAGCATTTT. Translating it yields CASSLDSGGNQPQHF.

The gene calls are TRBV2 and TRBJ2-2; 12 nucleotides line up with TRBD2. V gave up 4 bases and J gave up 3 bases; unmatched junction bases: 6. The CDR3 has 17 residues. Germline values: CDR1 SNHLY, CDR2 FYNNEI. The CDR3 DNA reads as TGTGCCAGCAGTGGTCTAGCGGGGGGGCCGGACACCGGGGAGCTGTTTTTT. Amino acids: CASSGLAGGPDTGELFF.

The chain carries TRBV18 and TRBJ2-5; tentative D call: TRBD2 (6 bases). Germline CDR1 KGHSH, CDR2 LQKENI. V gave up 4 bases and J gave up 5 bases, with 11 bases separating them. This CDR3 spans 13 amino acids. CDR3 region: CASSHPGEETQYF. The CDR3 DNA reads as TGTGCCAGCTCACATCCGGGGGAGGAGACCCAGTACTTC.

The chain links TRBV7-3 to TRBJ2-1; 11 nucleotides match TRBD2. Germline V gene sequence: CDR1 SGHTA, CDR2 FQGTGA. The CDR3 runs to 15 residues. Trimming removed 6 bases from V and 6 bases from J; junction bases left unmatched: 7. This CDR3 reads CASSTGGLAANEQFF. As DNA, the CDR3 is TGTGCCAGCAGTACAGGGGGACTAGCGGCCAATGAGCAGTTCTTC. Filled out from reference TRBV7-3 and TRBJ2-1, the complete variable domain reads GAGVSQTPSNKVTEKGKYVELRCDPISGHTALYWYRQSLGQGPEFLIYFQGTGAADDSGLPNDRFFAVRPEGSVSTLKIQRTERGDSAVYLCASSTGGLAANEQFFGPGTRLTVL.

The chain links TRBV28 to TRBJ1-4; maybe TRBD1 (5 bases). Germline V lookup: CDR1 MDHEN, CDR2 SYDVKM. Trimming pared 3 bases from V and 7 bases from J, leaving 9 bases between. This CDR3 has 13 amino acids. CDR3 DNA: TGTGCCAGCAGTTTTGGGGCGATTGAAAAACTGTTTTTT. Amino acids: CASSFGAIEKLFF.

The CDR3 region has the DNA TGTGCCAGCAGCAAAGTTTTTCTTGCTGGGAAGGGGAATTCACCCCTCCACTTT. Translation gives CASSKVFLAGKGNSPLHF. The chain carries TRBV21-1 and TRBJ1-6; TRBD1 was called by the table and not checked on the DNA. TRBV21-1 is given as a pseudogene. This CDR3 region has 18 residues.

The V gene is TRBV27, the J gene TRBJ2-3; the D gene is possibly TRBD2 (6 bases). From germline, CDR1 is MNHEY and CDR2 SMNVEV (reference sequence). The V end lost 1 base, the J end lost 2 bases, and 13 bases lay between the germline ends. The CDR3 loop spans 16 amino acids. This CDR3 reads CASSLWAEGDTDTQYF. The CDR3 DNA reads TGTGCCAGCAGTTTATGGGCGGAGGGCGACACAGATACGCAGTATTTT.

This clone was found once. This chain joins TRBV27 and TRBJ1-3, with D possibly being TRBD1 (5 bases). Germline V gene sequence: CDR1 MNHEY, CDR2 SMNVEV (reference sequence). CDR3 length equals 15 residues. Trimming stripped 5 bases from V and 3 bases from J, with 14 bases between. The CDR3 loop is CASSVQGLRGNTIYF. The CDR3 nucleotides are TGTGCCAGCAGTGTCCAGGGCTTGCGTGGAAACACCATATATTTT.

This chain links TRBV6-2 or TRBV6-3 with TRBJ2-7; the match to TRBD1 covers 9 bases. V dropped 5 bases and J dropped 3; count of bases not matched to a gene: 8. Per the germline V gene, CDR1 is MNHEY and CDR2 is SVGEGT. The CDR3 covers 15 residues. The CDR3 region has the DNA TGTGCCAGCAGTGACGCCGGGACAGGGAGCTACGAGCAGTACTTC. It translates to CASSDAGTGSYEQYF.

This clone was seen a handful of times. The chain joins TRBV10-1 to TRBJ1-4; D is uncertain. The CDR3 is 15 residues long. The germline CDR1 and CDR2 sequences are WNHNN and SYGVQD (reference sequence). V lost 2 bases and J lost 5, with 12 bases in between. CDR3 in DNA: TGCGCCAGCAGTGAGGGAGGTGAACGGAATGAAAAACTGTTTTTT. It is translated as CASSEGGERNEKLFF.

The gene calls are TRBV6-1 and TRBJ2-6; 9 positions agree with TRBD1. J gave up 4 bases and V 2 bases, and 12 bases lay outside the gene matches. In germline, CDR1 is MNHNS, CDR2 SASEGT. CDR3 length: 19 amino acids. CDR3 residues: CASSEFIRDRVSGANVLTF. CDR3 coding DNA: TGTGCCAGCAGTGAATTCATCCGGGACAGGGTATCCGGGGCCAACGTCCTGACTTTC.

This clone was seen a single time. The chain joins TRBV6-6 to TRBJ1-5, with D hard to call. CDR1 MNHNY and CDR2 SVGAGI come from the germline V gene (reference sequence). CDR3 length: 13 residues. With 4 bases removed from V and 7 bases from J, the gap between germline ends came to 11 bases. The CDR3 sequence: CASSSYPTQPQHF. The DNA for the CDR3 is TGTGCCAGCAGTTCCTACCCGACACAGCCCCAGCATTTT.

The chain has TRBV7-2 and TRBJ2-7; D unresolved. Germline assignment: CDR1 SGHTA and CDR2 FQGNSA. Trimming stripped 3 bases from V and 3 bases from J, with 12 bases between. The CDR3 extends over 14 amino acids. Here the CDR3 reads CASSLYAVLYEQYF. CDR3 sequence (DNA): TGTGCCAGCAGCTTGTATGCGGTCCTCTACGAGCAGTACTTC.

This chain connects TRBV3-1 (or the pseudogene TRBV3-2) to TRBJ1-2; D gene unclear. Germline V CDR1 and CDR2: LGHDT, YNNKEL (reference sequence). Trimming cost V 5 bases and J 4 bases, with 8 bases left between them. This CDR3 contains 12 residues. CDR3: CASSAVAYGYTF. The CDR3 nucleotides read TGTGCCAGCAGCGCTGTGGCCTATGGCTACACCTTC.

The rearrangement links TRBV3-1 (or the pseudogene TRBV3-2) to TRBJ2-2; unclear D gene. Germline V gene sequence: CDR1 LGHDT, CDR2 YNNKEL (reference sequence). The V gene lost 6 bases and the J gene lost 7 bases, with 18 bases spanning the gap. There are 15 residues in the CDR3. This CDR3 is CASRRPENLSGELFF. Here the CDR3 DNA reads TGTGCCAGCAGACGCCCCGAAAACTTGAGCGGGGAGCTGTTTTTT.

Points on this clone: Other DNA sequences in this sample translate to the same CDR3. The CDR3 protein is CASSERRNNSPLHF. The DNA of the CDR3 is TGTGCCAGCAGCGAAAGGAGAAACAATTCACCCCTCCACTTT. V usage is TRBV2 and J usage is TRBJ1-6; no clear D gene. Germline V CDR1 and CDR2: SNHLY, FYNNEI. This CDR3 contains 14 residues. V lost 6 bases to trimming and J lost 7 bases, with 13 bases between them.

V usage is TRBV7-9 and J usage is TRBJ1-4, with D uncertain. From germline, CDR1 is SEHNR and CDR2 FQNEAQ (reference sequence). V lost 4 bases and J 4 bases, leaving 7 bases between the germline ends. This CDR3 is 13 amino acids long. This CDR3 reads CASSSTDNEKLFF. CDR3 nucleotides: TGTGCCAGCAGCTCCACAGATAATGAAAAACTGTTTTTT. The full variable domain, in which reference TRBV7-9 and TRBJ1-4 provide the parts outside the CDR3, is DTGVSQNPRHKITKRGQNVTFRCDPISEHNRLYWYRQTLGQGPEFLTYFQNEAQLEKSRLLSDRFSAERPKGSFSTLEIQRTEQGDSAMYLCASSSTDNEKLFFGSGTQLSVL.

V usage is TRBV28 and J usage is TRBJ1-4; 9 bases are shared with TRBD1. The CDR3 extends over 16 amino acids. Germline V lookup: CDR1 MDHEN, CDR2 SYDVKM. V was pared by 5 bases and J by 3 bases, with 7 bases of the junction left unmatched. The CDR3 DNA reads TGTGCCAGCAGTCCCGGGACAGGGCTTCCTAATGAAAAACTGTTTTTT. Its protein product is CASSPGTGLPNEKLFF.

The V and J genes are TRBV7-2 and TRBJ2-5, with 9 bases fitting TRBD1. The ends lost 5 bases at V and 3 bases at J; junction bases unmatched: 7. The CDR3 contains 15 residues. Germline V gene data show CDR1 as SGHTA and CDR2 as FQGNSA. CDR3 sequence reads: CASSRRGTGKETQYF. The DNA of the CDR3 is TGTGCCAGCAGCCGCCGAGGGACAGGGAAAGAGACCCAGTACTTC.